This entry concerns a single T cell receptor beta chain. Its antigen is not identified. The TCR cDNA carried a universal primer site and UMIs from 5'RACE template switching. TCRdb analysed the 5' RACE reads with MiXCR anew, one entry per CDR3 protein. The top ten hold 14% to 15% of the sample, which has 620,000 or so distinct CDR3 sequences, more than 9% seen once. The CDR3 runs 13 residues. CDR1 is SGHKS and CDR2 is YYEKEE in the germline V gene (reference sequence). The ends were cut back, 6 bases at V and 7 bases at J, with 14 bases in the middle. These data come from a study of T cells after yellow fever vaccination. Study outcomes and limitations: The study re-detected most primary-vaccination clones after the booster (under 97% CD4, roughly 85% CD8).

The chain is built from TRBV5-5 and TRBJ2-1, with D perhaps TRBD1 (5 bases). The clonotype was recovered from a young man who received the YFV17D yellow fever vaccine. Sequenced here: PBMCs, sampled on the day of the yellow fever booster vaccination. The CDR3 is CASTLKGANEQFF. CDR3 in DNA: TGTGCCAGCACCCTCAAAGGGGCGAATGAGCAGTTCTTC. Supplemented by reference TRBV5-5 and TRBJ2-1, the full variable domain reads DAGVTQSPTHLIKTRGQQVTLRCSPISGHKSVSWYQQVLGQGPQFIFQYYEKEERGRGNFPDRFSARQFPNYSSELNVNALLLGDSALYLCASTLKGANEQFFGPGTRLTVL.